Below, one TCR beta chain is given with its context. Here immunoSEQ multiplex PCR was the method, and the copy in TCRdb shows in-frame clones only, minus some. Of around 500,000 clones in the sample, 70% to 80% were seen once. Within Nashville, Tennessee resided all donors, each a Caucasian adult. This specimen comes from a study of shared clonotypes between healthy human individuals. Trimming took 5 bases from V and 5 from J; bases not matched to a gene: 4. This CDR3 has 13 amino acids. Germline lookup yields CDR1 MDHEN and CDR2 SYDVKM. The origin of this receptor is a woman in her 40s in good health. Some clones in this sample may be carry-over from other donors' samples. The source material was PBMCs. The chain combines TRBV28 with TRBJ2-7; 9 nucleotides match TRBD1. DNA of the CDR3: TGTGCCAGCAGTCCACGGGACAGGGACGAGCAGTACTTC. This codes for CASSPRDRDEQYF.